This T cell receptor (beta chain) derives from a study of blood T cell repertoires in COVID-19. Study-wide background: Sites across the United States, Italy and Spain contributed samples from acute and convalescent COVID-19. Sample material is recorded as cDNA or gDNA derived from T cells, B-cell-depleted T cells, or PBMCs.

Recovery meant two consecutive negative NP/OP PCR tests, professional clearance, or resolved symptoms. Trimming removed 1 base from V and 3 bases from J; junction bases left unmatched: 3. The CDR3 runs to 14 residues. Per the germline V gene, CDR1 is SGHRS and CDR2 is YFSETQ. In the authors' methods: Amplification of reference gene primers provided the estimated nucleated cell counts. TCRdb keeps only in-frame clones here, not all; method: immunoSEQ multiplex PCR. V and J calls and clone size come straight from that table; D and trimming were deduced from the DNA. The table shows about 48,000 clones, with about 88% occurring only once.

The chain uses TRBV5-1 and TRBJ2-5; 7 nucleotides align to TRBD2. Sequencing was carried out using PBMCs or T cells enriched from blood (not recorded which). This clonotype was sampled from a woman in her forties or fifties who had recovered from COVID-19. CDR3 amino acids: CASSLSGNEETQYF. DNA of the CDR3: TGCGCCAGCAGCTTGAGCGGGAACGAAGAGACCCAGTACTTC.